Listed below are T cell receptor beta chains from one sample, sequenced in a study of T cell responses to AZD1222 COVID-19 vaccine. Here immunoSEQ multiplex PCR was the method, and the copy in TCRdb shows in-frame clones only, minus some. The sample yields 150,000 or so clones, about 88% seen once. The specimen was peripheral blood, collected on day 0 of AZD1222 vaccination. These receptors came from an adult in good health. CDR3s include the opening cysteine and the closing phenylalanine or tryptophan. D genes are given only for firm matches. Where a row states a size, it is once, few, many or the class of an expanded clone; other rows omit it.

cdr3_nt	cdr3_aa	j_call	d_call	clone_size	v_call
TGTGCTAGTGGTTTGCCCCGGCTAAACTCCTACGAGCAGTACTTC	CASGLPRLNSYEQYF	TRBJ2-7	-	-	TRBV12-5
TGCGCCAGCAGCTCCGGGACGCCGTACGAGCAGTACTTC	CASSSGTPYEQYF	TRBJ2-7	-	-	TRBV5-1
TGTGCCAGCAGCGACAAACGCAGGGGACTACCCACAGATACGCAGTATTTT	CASSDKRRGLPTDTQYF	TRBJ2-3	-	few	TRBV5-4
TGTGCCAGCAGTGACTCGATAAGCGGGGGGGCTTACAATGAGCAGTTCTTC	CASSDSISGGAYNEQFF	TRBJ2-1	TRBD2	once	TRBV6-4
TGTGCCAGCAGCTTGGGGACCGGGACAGACTTTGAAGCTTTCTTT	CASSLGTGTDFEAFF	TRBJ1-1	TRBD1	once	TRBV5-5
TGTGCCAGCAGCCGTTACAGTCGGTCTGGGGCCAACGTCCTGACTTTC	CASSRYSRSGANVLTF	TRBJ2-6	-	-	TRBV5-5
TGTGCCAGCAGCCCCCTCGGGGATAGCAATCAGCCCCAGCATTTT	CASSPLGDSNQPQHF	TRBJ1-5	-	-	TRBV28
TGTGCCAGCAGTATCTATGGACAGGGGCTGTTTTTT	CASSIYGQGLFF	TRBJ2-2	TRBD1	-	TRBV28
TGTGCCAGCTCACCGTGGGACAGGGACGAGCAGTACTTC	CASSPWDRDEQYF	TRBJ2-7	TRBD1	-	TRBV18
TGTGCCAGCAGCCGGGACAGCAGGGGAAACACCATATATTTT	CASSRDSRGNTIYF	TRBJ1-3	TRBD1	-	TRBV7-2
TGCAGTGCTAGGCAGGGGTTTGAAGCTTTCTTT	CSARQGFEAFF	TRBJ1-1	-	-	TRBV20-1
TGTGCCAGCAGCTTAACCCAGGGGAGCTACGAGCAGTACTTC	CASSLTQGSYEQYF	TRBJ2-7	-	-	TRBV7-9
TGTGCCAGCAGTCAGGGGGAAGGACAGCCCCAGCATTTT	CASSQGEGQPQHF	TRBJ1-5	TRBD1	once	TRBV11-1
TGTGCCAGCAGGGTCAGGGTCGATTATATGGAGCAGTACTTC	CASRVRVDYMEQYF	TRBJ2-7	-	-	TRBV6-1
TGTGCCAGCAGCCCTATCGGTAAGAGCTCCTACGAGCAGTACTTC	CASSPIGKSSYEQYF	TRBJ2-7	-	-	TRBV28
TGCGCCAGCAGCGAGGCCGTGGGTAGCTACAATGAGCAGTTCTTC	CASSEAVGSYNEQFF	TRBJ2-1	-	-	TRBV5-1
TGTGCCAGTAGTATCCGGGACAGGGGAATCTACGAGCAGTACTTC	CASSIRDRGIYEQYF	TRBJ2-7	TRBD1	once	TRBV19
TGTGCCAGCAGTAGACCGGGACAGGGCCTCAATGAGCAGTTCTTC	CASSRPGQGLNEQFF	TRBJ2-1	TRBD1	-	TRBV6-5
TGTGCCAGCAGCTTATCCCCTGGGGGCACTGAAGCTTTCTTT	CASSLSPGGTEAFF	TRBJ1-1	-	-	TRBV11-2
TGCGCCAGCAGCTTGGGTAGGAGGATATGGGAGACCCAGTACTTC	CASSLGRRIWETQYF	TRBJ2-5	-	-	TRBV5-1
TGTGCCAGCAGCTTGGAACTTGGACCCTCATCGCAGTATTTT	CASSLELGPSSQYF	TRBJ2-3	-	once	TRBV5-4
TGTGCCAGCAGCTTGTCCGGGACTAGCGGGGGGCGAGATACGCAGTATTTT	CASSLSGTSGGRDTQYF	TRBJ2-3	TRBD2	-	TRBV5-6
TGTGCCAGTTCCCATCAGGGTATTAACGAGCAGTACTTC	CASSHQGINEQYF	TRBJ2-7	-	-	TRBV19
TGTGCCAGCAGTGGCAGCGGGGGAAACACCGGGGAGCTGTTTTTT	CASSGSGGNTGELFF	TRBJ2-2	TRBD2	-	TRBV6-4
TGCAGTGCTAGCCGGGACAATGGCTACACCTTC	CSASRDNGYTF	TRBJ1-2	-	-	TRBV20-1
TGTGCCAGCAGCTTGGCCGGGACTAGCGGGTACGAGCAGTACTTC	CASSLAGTSGYEQYF	TRBJ2-7	TRBD2	-	TRBV5-5
TGTGCCACCAGTGAAACAGGGATTGAGCAGTTCTTC	CATSETGIEQFF	TRBJ2-1	-	once	TRBV24-1
TGTGCCATCAGTGAGTCAGCGGAAGAGACCCAGTACTTC	CAISESAEETQYF	TRBJ2-5	-	-	TRBV10-3
TGTGCCACCAGTGGGGGGGTTATGAACACTGAAGCTTTCTTT	CATSGGVMNTEAFF	TRBJ1-1	-	-	TRBV24-1
TGCGCCAGCAGTACCGGGGCCTACACAGATACGCAGTATTTT	CASSTGAYTDTQYF	TRBJ2-3	-	few	TRBV5-1
TGTGCCAGCAGTGGGGGACGTACTGAAGCTTTCTTT	CASSGGRTEAFF	TRBJ1-1	-	-	TRBV12-3/TRBV12-4
TGTGCCAGCTCACCAAGGTTACAGGTCCGTCAAGAGACCCAGTACTTC	CASSPRLQVRQETQYF	TRBJ2-5	-	-	TRBV18
TGCAGCGTTGACTCCAGGGGGGCAGATGAGCAGTTCTTC	CSVDSRGADEQFF	TRBJ2-1	-	-	TRBV29-1
TGTGCCAGCAGCCTTGCCGGACAGGGGAATGAAAAACTGTTTTTT	CASSLAGQGNEKLFF	TRBJ1-4	TRBD1	once	TRBV3-1/TRBV3-2
TGTGCCAGCAGTCAACCAGGGCGGGGGGGCAAGGAGCAGTACTTC	CASSQPGRGGKEQYF	TRBJ2-7	TRBD2	few	TRBV6-5
TGTGCCAGCTCACCAAAGGGAGATGCGGGCTACACCTTC	CASSPKGDAGYTF	TRBJ1-2	-	-	TRBV18
TGTGCCAGCAGCTTAAGATTGGGACAGGGAGGGTACGAGCAGTACTTC	CASSLRLGQGGYEQYF	TRBJ2-7	TRBD1	-	TRBV7-9
TGTGCCAGCAGCTTGGGACTGGAAAACAATGAGCAGTTCTTC	CASSLGLENNEQFF	TRBJ2-1	-	-	TRBV7-3
TGTGCCAGCAGCTGGGCGGATCAGCCCCAGCATTTT	CASSWADQPQHF	TRBJ1-5	-	-	TRBV5-8
TGCGCCAGCAGCCCACGGACTAGCGGGGCTGGGGGCGAGCAGTTCTTC	CASSPRTSGAGGEQFF	TRBJ2-1	TRBD2	once	TRBV5-1
TGCGCCAGCACTACAGAGTGGCAAGAGACCCAGTACTTC	CASTTEWQETQYF	TRBJ2-5	-	-	TRBV5-1
TGTGCCACAGCAGGGGACCGCGCTGGAAACACCATATATTTT	CATAGDRAGNTIYF	TRBJ1-3	-	-	TRBV24-1
TGTGCCAGCAGTTTAAAGAACACTGAAGCTTTCTTT	CASSLKNTEAFF	TRBJ1-1	-	-	TRBV28
TGTGCCAGCAGTTCACAAACTGAAGCTTTCTTT	CASSSQTEAFF	TRBJ1-1	-	-	TRBV6-5
TGCGCCAGCAGTCCGACAGGGTCCGTTAGAGAAAAACTGTTTTTT	CASSPTGSVREKLFF	TRBJ1-4	TRBD1	-	TRBV4-3
TGTGCCAGCAGTTACGGGACAGGGAAAGCGGCCGAAAAACTGTTTTTT	CASSYGTGKAAEKLFF	TRBJ1-4	TRBD1	once	TRBV6-5
TGTGCCAGCTTTTTCGGGGGGGTGAACACTGAAGCTTTCTTT	CASFFGGVNTEAFF	TRBJ1-1	-	-	TRBV2
TGTGCCAGCTCACCATTTAGCTCCGAGACCCAGTACTTC	CASSPFSSETQYF	TRBJ2-5	-	-	TRBV18
TGTGCCAGTAGTATAGACGAGGGAAGCAATCAGCCCCAGCATTTT	CASSIDEGSNQPQHF	TRBJ1-5	-	-	TRBV19
TGTGCCAGCAGTTACTCGAGGCAGGGAAGAGACTATGGCTACACCTTC	CASSYSRQGRDYGYTF	TRBJ1-2	-	few	TRBV6-2/TRBV6-3
TGTGCCAGCAGCCCGGACAGGGTTTACGAGCAGTACTTC	CASSPDRVYEQYF	TRBJ2-7	TRBD1	-	TRBV12-3/TRBV12-4
TGTGCCAGCAGTTTCGGTCCAGGGGGAAATTCACCCCTCCACTTT	CASSFGPGGNSPLHF	TRBJ1-6	TRBD1	-	TRBV28
TGTGCCAGCAGTGAATTGGGACAGGGGGCGTATAATGAGCAGTTCTTC	CASSELGQGAYNEQFF	TRBJ2-1	TRBD1	-	TRBV25-1
TGTGCCAGTAAGAAGGACAGCTCCAACACTGAAGCTTTCTTT	CASKKDSSNTEAFF	TRBJ1-1	-	-	TRBV19